This passage covers 2 T cell receptor beta chains from one sample sequenced in a study of T cell repertoires in cytomegalovirus infection. TCRdb used MiXCR to reprocess the reads, holding one entry per CDR3 protein. Found here are 900,000 to 950,000 distinct CDR3 sequences, approximately 31% of them singletons; the top ten hold about an eighth. These receptors are not linked to any known antigen. This sample comprised cultured CD8+ T cells from PBMCs, obtained from culture after CMV antigen stimulation. The receptors here all came from a human donor in good health (CMV status not recorded). Some clones in this sample may be carry-over from other donors' samples.

The genes are TRBV7-3 and TRBJ1-2, with 9 bases aligning to TRBD1. In germline, CDR1 is SGHTA, CDR2 FQGTGA. J gave up 5 bases and V 4 bases, and 14 bases lay outside the gene matches. The CDR3 consists of 17 residues. The CDR3 nucleotides read TGTGCCAGCAGCTCATACCAGACAGGGGGAAGGAATTATGGCTACACCTTC. Its protein product is CASSSYQTGGRNYGYTF.

The chain employs TRBV28 and TRBJ2-7, with D uncertain. The germline V and J ends were trimmed by 5 bases and 2 bases, with 16 bases remaining between them. CDR3 length: 15 amino acids. Germline V gene sequence: CDR1 MDHEN, CDR2 SYDVKM. CDR3 in amino acids: CASSPRTRAPYEQYV. DNA of the CDR3: TGTGCCAGCAGTCCTCGGACGCGAGCACCCTACGAGCAGTACGTC.